The rows below give T cell receptor beta chains drawn from one sample of a study of PD-L1 blockade in urothelial cancer. Method: immunoSEQ multiplex PCR; TCRdb's copy keeps in-frame clones and lacks some. The table has 25,000 to 40,000 clones, 70% to 85% seen once. Sample: PBMCs, taken around atezolizumab (anti-PD-L1) treatment. Receptors originate from a man between 60 and 75 years old with urothelial cancer. Each CDR3 is given without its conserved first and last residue.

J | V | CDR3
TRBJ2-3 | TRBV5-8 | ASSLRGGGRTDTQY
TRBJ2-5 | TRBV11-3 | ASSSRQGDGTQY
TRBJ2-7 | TRBV6-6 | ASRTRTGYEQY
TRBJ2-1 | TRBV7-6 | ASSIDWSSYNEQF
TRBJ1-5 | TRBV6-5 | ASRKGFANQPQH
TRBJ1-1 | TRBV5-1 | ASTPTDRRKDLNTEAF
TRBJ2-1 | TRBV6-1 | ASSGLAGVSYNEQF
TRBJ2-2 | TRBV6-1 | ASRRDLNTGELF
TRBJ2-1 | TRBV25-1 | ASSGRQFGNEQF
TRBJ2-1 | TRBV19 | ASTGRGGGAFRYEQF
TRBJ1-2 | TRBV2 | ASSPNRDGYT
TRBJ1-6 | TRBV19 | ASSPRGDRGLSPLH
TRBJ1-1 | TRBV15 | ATSTEDKNTEAF